The 14 T cell receptor beta chains given below trace back to one sample, sequenced in a study of human T cells and chemical hapten exposure. Each CDR3 protein is one row after TCRdb ran MiXCR on the RACE reads. Of some 84,000 distinct CDR3 sequences in the sample, more than 9% are singletons; the top ten hold around 5%. The sample's time point: patch test 2, 6 weeks after DPC sensitization. Treatment of the sample: therapeutic diphenylcyclopropenone sensitization with weekly scalp DPC. Sequencing was performed on whole blood, taken in connection with sensitization to the hapten diphenylcyclopropenone (DPC). These receptors all stem from a woman between 45 and 65 years old with alopecia areata. Some clones in this sample may be carry-over from other donors' samples.

There are a few counts of this clonotype. The J gene is TRBJ2-1, the V gene TRBV7-2, with 8 bases fitting TRBD2. The J segment lost 5 bases and the V segment lost 3 bases, leaving 3 bases of the junction unmatched. The CDR3 length is 14 residues. From germline, CDR1 is SGHTA and CDR2 FQGNSA. This CDR3 is CASSFSGIDNEQFF. The CDR3, as DNA: TGTGCCAGCAGCTTTAGCGGGATTGACAATGAGCAGTTCTTC.

This sequence joins TRBV18 and TRBJ1-1, with unresolved D. The CDR3 runs 16 residues. With 4 bases removed from V and 1 base from J, the gap between germline ends came to 16 bases. Germline CDR1 and CDR2: KGHSH and LQKENI. The CDR3 loop reads CASSHYSGSSNTEAFF. The DNA of the CDR3 is TGTGCCAGCTCACATTATTCCGGGTCTTCGAACACTGAAGCTTTCTTT.

The chain uses TRBV27 and TRBJ1-5; possible D gene TRBD1, 5 bases. This CDR3 comprises 17 residues. Germline loops: CDR1 MNHEY, CDR2 SMNVEV (reference sequence). With 2 bases removed from V and 0 bases from J, the gap between germline ends came to 14 bases. CDR3 in amino acids: CASSLRQSRGSNQPQHF. The DNA of the CDR3 is TGTGCCAGCAGTTTAAGACAGTCTAGGGGTAGCAATCAGCCCCAGCATTTT.

The chain couples TRBV20-1 to TRBJ2-1; D gene ambiguous. Germline loops: CDR1 DFQATT, CDR2 SNEGSKA (reference sequence). The CDR3 has 12 amino acids. Trimming removed 6 bases at V and 6 bases at J, with 12 bases between. CDR3: CSADSPRNEQFF. The CDR3 DNA reads as TGCAGTGCCGACTCCCCCCGCAATGAGCAGTTCTTC.

This chain links TRBV18 with TRBJ2-3, with a tentative D call TRBD2 (6 bases). There are 13 residues in the CDR3. V was cut by 3 bases and J by 3 bases, with 7 bases left in between. Germline V gene lookup returns CDR1 KGHSH and CDR2 LQKENI. The CDR3 nucleotides read TGTGCCAGCTCACCCGGGACTACAGATACGCAGTATTTT. Protein: CASSPGTTDTQYF.

Ten or more counts support this clonotype. V usage is TRBV19 and J usage is TRBJ2-6, with 7 bases that match TRBD1. The CDR3 is 15 residues long. CDR1 and CDR2 (germline): LNHDA, SQIVND (reference sequence). J was trimmed by 4 bases and V by 4 bases; bases with no gene match: 4. CDR3: CASSNTGAGANVLTF. The CDR3 coding sequence is TGTGCCAGTAGTAATACAGGGGCAGGGGCCAACGTCCTGACTTTC.

The chain joins TRBV29-1 to TRBJ2-3; D is ambiguous. In germline, CDR1 is SQVTM, CDR2 ANQGSEA. V lost 2 bases and J lost 0, with 6 bases in between. The CDR3 sequence is 13 residues long. In nucleotides, the CDR3 is TGCAGCGTTGAAAAGGTTAGCACAGATACGCAGTATTTT. Translating it yields CSVEKVSTDTQYF.

As for this clonotype: A read error is possible here, since a much larger clone lies one base away. This chain uses TRBV5-1 with TRBJ2-7, with D possibly matching TRBD2 (5 bases). This CDR3 spans 14 amino acids. Germline values: CDR1 SGHRS, CDR2 YFSETQ. CDR3 DNA: TGCGCCAGCAAAATTAGCGCGACCACCTACGAGCAGCACTTC. It encodes CASKISATTYEQHF.

This clonotype came up many times. This rearrangement joins TRBV12-3 or TRBV12-4 to TRBJ2-1, with D possibly matching TRBD1 (6 bases). The CDR3 is 13 residues long. Trimming removed 5 bases from V and 4 bases from J, with 9 bases in between. The DNA of the CDR3 is TGTGCCAGCAGTCAGGGGCCTTACAATGAGCAGTTCTTC. The encoded protein is CASSQGPYNEQFF.

This sequence joins TRBV20-1 and TRBJ1-3, with D hard to call. Germline V gene data show CDR1 as DFQATT and CDR2 as SNEGSKA (reference sequence). This CDR3 has 13 residues. The V end lost 3 bases, the J end lost 4 bases, and 10 bases lay between the germline ends. CDR3 loop: CSASTGLGNTIYF. The CDR3 DNA is TGCAGTGCTAGTACCGGGCTGGGAAACACCATATATTTT.

This clonotype was picked up many times. This chain connects TRBV11-2 to TRBJ1-2; possible D gene TRBD1, 6 bases. The V gene's germline CDR1 is SGHAT and CDR2 FQNNGV. This CDR3 has 13 residues. The ends were cut back, 0 bases at V and 7 bases at J, with 9 bases in the middle. CDR3 amino acids: CASSLDNRVGYTF. The CDR3 DNA reads TGTGCCAGCAGCTTAGATAACAGGGTTGGCTACACCTTC.

This clonotype has a handful of counts. The chain carries TRBV6-6 and TRBJ1-4; D may be TRBD1 (6 bases). Germline assignment: CDR1 MNHNY and CDR2 SVGAGI (reference sequence). V dropped 6 bases and J dropped 8 bases, with 10 bases sitting between them. The CDR3 has 12 amino acids. The CDR3 coding sequence is TGTGCCAGCAGCCTTACAGGGGAAAAACTGTTTTTT. Translation gives CASSLTGEKLFF.

At least ten counts were recorded for this clonotype. The J gene is TRBJ2-2, the V gene TRBV28, with unresolved D. The CDR3 runs to 13 residues. Germline lookup yields CDR1 MDHEN and CDR2 SYDVKM. Deletions cut 2 bases from V and 1 base from J, with 2 bases between. CDR3 DNA: TGTGCCAGCAGTTTAAGGAACACCGGGGAGCTGTTTTTT. It encodes CASSLRNTGELFF.

This clonotype was recorded at least ten times. The chain uses TRBV15 and TRBJ1-5; D ambiguous. V lost 1 base and J lost 5, with 12 bases in between. This CDR3 has 15 amino acids. Per the germline V gene, CDR1 is LNHNV and CDR2 is YYDKDF (reference sequence). The CDR3 bases are TGTGCCACCAGCAGAGCCCGGACGGCGGATCAGCCCCAGCATTTT. Amino acids: CATSRARTADQPQHF.